These 14 T cell receptor beta chains originate from one sample sequenced in a study of CD8+ T cells in alopecia areata. The authors extracted RNA and reverse transcribed it into cDNA as the sequencing template. The assay was immunoSEQ multiplex PCR, and TCRdb's table has in-frame clones only and misses some. The repertoire holds about 120,000 clones, with about three fifths as singletons. Treatment denoted: oral pan-JAK inhibitor, 5-10 mg twice daily. The starting material was CD8+ T cells sorted from blood, obtained at week 4, from a patient treated with tofacitinib. The receptors were gathered from a human donor with alopecia areata.

V and J are TRBV15 and TRBJ2-7; a weak D match, TRBD2 (5 bases). With 5 bases removed from V and 4 bases from J, the gap between germline ends came to 12 bases. Per the germline V gene, CDR1 is LNHNV and CDR2 is YYDKDF (reference sequence). The CDR3 is 13 residues long. The CDR3 loop reads CATSGLREYEQYF. CDR3 in DNA: TGTGCCACCAGCGGGTTGAGGGAGTACGAGCAGTACTTC. Based on the CDR3 plus reference TRBV15 and TRBJ2-7, the full variable domain is DAMVIQNPRYQVTQFGKPVTLSCSQTLNHNVMYWYQQKSSQAPKLLFHYYDKDFNNEADTPDNFQSRRPNTSFCFLDIRSPGLGDTAMYLCATSGLREYEQYFGPGTRLTVT.

This clone was observed a handful of times. The chain links TRBV7-9 to TRBJ2-7; either TRBD1 or TRBD2 may fit D (5 bases each). Trimming removed 11 bases from V and 0 bases from J, with 8 bases in between. Germline CDR1 reads SEHNR; CDR2 reads FQNEAQ (reference sequence). CDR3 size: 11 residues. Here the CDR3 reads CAAGSSYEQYF. The CDR3 DNA reads TGTGCCGCAGGGAGCTCCTACGAGCAGTACTTC.

This clone occurred a few times. Distinct nucleotide sequences in the sample also encode this CDR3. The rearrangement uses TRBV30 and TRBJ2-7; 7 bases fit TRBD1. The CDR3 runs 11 residues. Germline V gene data show CDR1 as GTSNPN and CDR2 as SVGIG (reference sequence). V shed 4 bases and J 3 bases; nucleotides not matched to a gene: 0. The CDR3 sequence is CAWTGGYEQYF. In DNA, the CDR3 is TGTGCCTGGACAGGGGGCTACGAGCAGTACTTC. Using reference TRBV30 and TRBJ2-7 for the parts outside the CDR3, the full variable domain is SQTIHQWPATLVQPVGSPLSLECTVEGTSNPNLYWYRQAAGRGLQLLFYSVGIGQISSEVPQNLSASRPQDRQFILSSKKLLLSDSGFYLCAWTGGYEQYFGPGTRLTVT.

This clone has a handful of counts. The V and J genes are TRBV7-2 and TRBJ2-7; TRBD2 matches 11 bases. Trimming removed 5 bases from V and 2 bases from J; junction bases left unmatched: 5. From germline, CDR1 is SGHTA and CDR2 FQGNSA. The CDR3 has 15 amino acids. CDR3: CASSKGLAVTYEQYF. Written as DNA, the CDR3 is TGTGCCAGCAGCAAGGGACTAGCGGTTACCTACGAGCAGTACTTC.

The chain joins TRBV29-1 to TRBJ1-1; D is unclear. Germline V lookup: CDR1 SQVTM, CDR2 ANQGSEA. Trimming stripped 4 bases from V and 6 bases from J, with 6 bases between. CDR3 length: 10 amino acids. CDR3 loop: CSVVYPEAFF. In DNA form, the CDR3 reads TGCAGCGTTGTATACCCTGAAGCTTTCTTT.

This clone was recorded once. The chain is built from TRBV30 and TRBJ2-1, with TRBD2 matching over 8 bases. The V gene's germline CDR1 is GTSNPN and CDR2 SVGIG (reference sequence). This CDR3 has 14 residues. V lost 0 bases and J lost 5; bases outside the gene matches: 3. This CDR3 reads CAWSVGGVNNEQFF. Here the CDR3 DNA reads TGTGCCTGGAGTGTCGGGGGGGTCAACAATGAGCAGTTCTTC.

CDR3 DNA: TGTGCCTGGAGTAGAGGGGACGAAAAACTGTTTTTT. Translated: CAWSRGDEKLFF. V is TRBV30 and J is TRBJ1-4; tentative D call: TRBD1 (5 bases). The CDR3 sequence is 12 residues long. CDR1 and CDR2 (germline): GTSNPN, SVGIG (reference sequence). Trimming stripped 2 bases from V and 8 bases from J, with 9 bases between.

This clone appeared a few times. The rearrangement joins TRBV29-1 to TRBJ2-7; 9 bases are a match to TRBD1. The CDR3 is 15 residues long. J was trimmed by 9 bases and V by 2 bases; bases with no gene match: 14. Per the germline V gene, CDR1 is SQVTM and CDR2 is ANQGSEA. CDR3 DNA: TGCAGCGTTGAATCCACCGGGACAGGGACCCCGTGGCAGTACTTC. It specifies CSVESTGTGTPWQYF.

Only a few counts were recorded for this clone. This chain joins TRBV29-1 and TRBJ2-7; perhaps TRBD2 as D (6 bases). With 5 bases removed from V and 1 base from J, the gap between germline ends came to 12 bases. This CDR3 is 13 amino acids long. CDR1 is SQVTM, CDR2 ANQGSEA, per germline. CDR3: CSVTEGRSYEQYF. Here the CDR3 DNA reads TGCAGCGTTACGGAGGGAAGATCCTACGAGCAGTACTTC.

J is TRBJ2-5 and V is TRBV27; 12 nucleotides agree with TRBD2. CDR1 and CDR2 (germline): MNHEY, SMNVEV (reference sequence). The CDR3 has 17 residues. The V and J ends lost 2 bases and 5 bases, in that order; junction bases with no gene match: 9. The CDR3 sequence is CASSLVELAGGPETQYF. The CDR3 DNA is TGTGCCAGCAGTTTAGTAGAACTAGCGGGGGGACCTGAGACCCAGTACTTC.

The V gene is TRBV7-3, the J gene TRBJ2-1; unclear D gene. The germline V gene has CDR1 SGHTA and CDR2 FQGTGA. The CDR3 consists of 13 residues. Trimming pared 0 bases from V and 6 bases from J, leaving 6 bases between. In DNA, the CDR3 is TGTGCCAGCAGCTTAACAGGGATCAATGAGCAGTTCTTC. Its translation: CASSLTGINEQFF. The variable domain in full, completed from reference TRBV7-3 and TRBJ2-1, reads GAGVSQTPSNKVTEKGKYVELRCDPISGHTALYWYRQSLGQGPEFLIYFQGTGAADDSGLPNDRFFAVRPEGSVSTLKIQRTERGDSAVYLCASSLTGINEQFFGPGTRLTVL.

This clone was detected only a few times. The genes are TRBV7-9 and TRBJ2-6; unclear D gene. Germline CDR1 and CDR2: SEHNR and FQNEAQ (reference sequence). Trimming stripped 0 bases from V and 0 bases from J, with 12 bases between. There are 18 residues in the CDR3. The CDR3 here is CASSLAPKDGSGANVLTF. The CDR3 DNA reads TGTGCCAGCAGCTTAGCGCCCAAAGACGGCTCTGGGGCCAACGTCCTGACTTTC.

This sequence joins TRBV18 and TRBJ2-7, with 7 nucleotides matching TRBD2. Losses at the gene ends were 3 bases for V and 0 bases for J; bases not matched to a gene: 5. Germline values: CDR1 KGHSH, CDR2 LQKENI. The CDR3 is 15 amino acids. The CDR3: CASSPLGLDSYEQYF. CDR3 sequence (DNA): TGTGCCAGCTCACCCCTAGGACTAGACTCCTACGAGCAGTACTTC.

V usage is TRBV11-2 and J usage is TRBJ2-1; D tentatively fits TRBD1 or TRBD2 (6 bases each). The ends were cut back, 5 bases at V and 7 bases at J, with 21 bases in the middle. This CDR3 comprises 16 residues. The germline CDR1 and CDR2 sequences are SGHAT and FQNNGV. CDR3 in DNA: TGTGCCAGCAGCGGGGGGCGAGCCGGTTTGTTAAATGAGCAGTTCTTC. Its protein is CASSGGRAGLLNEQFF.